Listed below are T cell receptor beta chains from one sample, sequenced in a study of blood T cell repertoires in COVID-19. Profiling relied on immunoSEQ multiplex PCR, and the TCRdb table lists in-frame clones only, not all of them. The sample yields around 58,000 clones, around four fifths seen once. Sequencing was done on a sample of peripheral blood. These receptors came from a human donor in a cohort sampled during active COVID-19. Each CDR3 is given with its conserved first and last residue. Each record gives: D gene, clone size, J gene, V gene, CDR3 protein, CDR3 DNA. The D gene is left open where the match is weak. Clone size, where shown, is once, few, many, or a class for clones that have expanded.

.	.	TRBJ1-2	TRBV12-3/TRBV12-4	CASSLRGGNGYTF	TGTGCCAGCAGTTTGCGTGGGGGGAATGGCTACACCTTC
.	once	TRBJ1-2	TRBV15	CATSRGTDYGYTF	TGTGCCACCAGCAGAGGTACAGACTATGGCTACACCTTC
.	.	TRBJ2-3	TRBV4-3	CASSPTPGLAHVGF	TGCGCCAGCAGCCCCACGCCGGGTTTAGCGCATGTGGGTTTT
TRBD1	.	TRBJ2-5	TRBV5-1	CASKGQVGGETQYF	TGCGCCAGCAAGGGACAGGTTGGTGGAGAGACCCAGTACTTC
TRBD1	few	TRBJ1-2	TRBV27	CASSSRTGRWTF	TGTGCCAGCAGTTCGCGGACAGGGCGCTGGACCTTC
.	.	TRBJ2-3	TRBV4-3	CASSQDVLRSISTDTQYF	TGCGCCAGCAGCCAAGATGTGCTCCGATCTATCAGCACAGATACGCAGTATTTT
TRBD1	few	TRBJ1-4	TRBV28	CASSLLQGARYEKLFF	TGTGCCAGCAGTTTACTCCAGGGGGCTCGATATGAAAAACTGTTTTTT
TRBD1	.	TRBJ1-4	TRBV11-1	CASSANRGQGKLFF	TGTGCCAGCAGCGCTAACAGGGGGCAAGGAAAACTGTTTTTT
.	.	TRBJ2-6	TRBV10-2	CASSESSSNSGANVLTF	TGCGCCAGCAGTGAGTCGTCTAGCAACTCTGGGGCCAACGTCCTGACTTTC
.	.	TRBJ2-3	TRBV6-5	CASKGNGIDTQYF	TGTGCCAGCAAAGGGAACGGGATAGATACGCAGTATTTT
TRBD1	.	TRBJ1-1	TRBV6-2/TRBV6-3	CASSSFGTAPEAFF	TGTGCCAGCAGTTCCTTCGGGACAGCCCCTGAAGCTTTCTTT
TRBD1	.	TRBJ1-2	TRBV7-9	CASSSTGGAGYGYTF	TGTGCCAGCAGCTCAACAGGGGGCGCGGGCTATGGCTACACCTTC
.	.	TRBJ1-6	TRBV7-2	CASSLGGGTNSPLHF	TGTGCCAGCAGCTTAGGAGGAGGGACGAATTCACCCCTCCACTTT
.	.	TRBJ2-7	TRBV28	CASSFLFYEQYF	TGTGCCAGCAGTTTCCTCTTTTACGAGCAGTACTTC
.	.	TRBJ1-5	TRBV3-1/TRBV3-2	CASSQWTDQPQHF	TGTGCCAGCAGCCAGTGGACAGATCAGCCCCAGCATTTT
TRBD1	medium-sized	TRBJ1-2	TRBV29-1	CSYRQGKGYTF	TGCAGCTATAGACAGGGGAAAGGCTACACCTTC
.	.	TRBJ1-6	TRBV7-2	CASSLLGPGNGSPLHF	TGTGCCAGCAGCTTATTGGGTCCGGGGAACGGGTCACCCCTCCACTTT
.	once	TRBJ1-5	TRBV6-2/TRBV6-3	CASSYRGRDQPQHF	TGTGCCAGCAGTTACAGAGGGCGGGATCAGCCCCAGCATTTT
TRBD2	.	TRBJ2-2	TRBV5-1	CASSLRSSGGLNTGELFF	TGCGCCAGCAGCTTGCGGTCTAGCGGGGGGCTTAACACCGGGGAGCTGTTTTTT
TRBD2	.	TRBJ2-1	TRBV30	CAWKAGTSTYNEQFF	TGTGCCTGGAAGGCCGGGACTAGCACTTACAATGAGCAGTTCTTC
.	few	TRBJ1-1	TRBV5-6	CASSWQRGTEAFF	TGTGCCAGCAGCTGGCAGAGGGGGACTGAAGCTTTCTTT
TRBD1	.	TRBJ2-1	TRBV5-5	CASSVGTDFYNEQFF	TGTGCCAGCAGCGTTGGGACAGATTTCTACAATGAGCAGTTCTTC
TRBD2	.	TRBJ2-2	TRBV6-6	CASSPRGDTGELFF	TGTGCCAGCAGTCCGCGGGGGGACACCGGGGAGCTGTTTTTT
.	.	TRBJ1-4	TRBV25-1	CASSDGPSSSGKLFF	TGTGCCAGCAGTGATGGGCCCTCCTCTTCTGGGAAACTGTTTTTT
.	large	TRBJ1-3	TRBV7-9	CASSPNLSSGNTIYF	TGTGCCAGCAGCCCTAATCTGAGCTCTGGAAACACCATATATTTT
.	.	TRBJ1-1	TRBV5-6	CASSTDQGITEAFF	TGTGCCAGCAGCACGGACCAGGGGATCACTGAAGCTTTCTTT
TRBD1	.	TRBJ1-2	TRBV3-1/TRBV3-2	CASSSGTGGEEGYTF	TGTGCCAGCAGCTCCGGGACAGGGGGTGAGGAGGGCTACACCTTC
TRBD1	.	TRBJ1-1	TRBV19	CASSIGTGGRNTEAFF	TGTGCCAGTAGTATAGGGACAGGGGGAAGGAACACTGAAGCTTTCTTT
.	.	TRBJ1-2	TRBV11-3	CASSPGKGYTF	TGTGCCAGCAGCCCAGGGAAAGGCTACACCTTC
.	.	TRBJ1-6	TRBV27	CASSRALGSPLHF	TGTGCCAGCAGCAGGGCCTTGGGGTCACCCCTCCACTTT
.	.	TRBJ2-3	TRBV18	CASSPEYLSTDTQYF	TGTGCCAGCTCACCAGAGTATCTTTCCACAGATACGCAGTATTTT
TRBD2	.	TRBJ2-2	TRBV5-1	CASSAGLADNTGELFF	TGCGCCAGCAGCGCGGGACTAGCGGATAACACCGGGGAGCTGTTTTTT
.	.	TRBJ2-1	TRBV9	CASSVGRGKDEQFF	TGTGCCAGCAGCGTAGGTCGCGGTAAGGATGAGCAGTTCTTC
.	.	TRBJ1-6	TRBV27	CASKGARTSNSPLHF	TGTGCCAGCAAAGGGGCGCGGACCAGTAATTCACCCCTCCACTTT
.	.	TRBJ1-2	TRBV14	CASSQTRSGRNYGYTF	TGTGCCAGCAGCCAAACAAGATCAGGGCGGAACTATGGCTACACCTTC
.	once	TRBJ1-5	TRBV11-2	CASSFPGQPQHF	TGTGCCAGCAGCTTTCCGGGGCAGCCCCAGCATTTT
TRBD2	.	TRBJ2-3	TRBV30	CAWTQRGGYYSRYLDTQYF	TGTGCCTGGACCCAGCGGGGGGGCTATTACAGTCGCTACCTGGATACGCAGTATTTT
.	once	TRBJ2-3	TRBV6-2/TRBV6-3	CASSPQGQDTQYF	TGTGCCAGCAGTCCCCAGGGTCAGGATACGCAGTATTTT
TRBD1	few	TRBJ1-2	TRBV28	CASSQENRGVGGYTF	TGTGCCAGCAGTCAAGAAAACAGGGGAGTTGGTGGCTACACCTTC
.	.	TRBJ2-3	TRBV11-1	CASSPHYTDTQYF	TGTGCCAGCAGCCCGCACTACACAGATACGCAGTATTTT
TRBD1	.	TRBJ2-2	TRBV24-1	CATGGQGATGELFF	TGTGCCACAGGAGGACAGGGGGCTACCGGGGAGCTGTTTTTT
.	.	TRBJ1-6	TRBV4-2	CASSQDVAFDSPLHF	TGTGCCAGCAGCCAAGACGTAGCCTTTGATTCACCCCTCCACTTT
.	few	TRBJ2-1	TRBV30	CAWSRSGNEQFF	TGTGCCTGGAGTAGGTCGGGCAATGAGCAGTTCTTC